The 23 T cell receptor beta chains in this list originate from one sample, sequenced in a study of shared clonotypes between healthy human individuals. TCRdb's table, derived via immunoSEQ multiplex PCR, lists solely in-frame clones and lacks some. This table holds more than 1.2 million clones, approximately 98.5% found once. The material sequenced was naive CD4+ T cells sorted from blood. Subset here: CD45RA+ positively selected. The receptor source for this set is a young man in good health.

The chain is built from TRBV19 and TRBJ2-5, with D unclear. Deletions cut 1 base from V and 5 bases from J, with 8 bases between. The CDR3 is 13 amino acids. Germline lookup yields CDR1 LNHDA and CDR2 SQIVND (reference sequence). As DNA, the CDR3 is TGTGCCAGTAGTATAGGCCTGAGGGAGACCCAGTACTTC. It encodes CASSIGLRETQYF.

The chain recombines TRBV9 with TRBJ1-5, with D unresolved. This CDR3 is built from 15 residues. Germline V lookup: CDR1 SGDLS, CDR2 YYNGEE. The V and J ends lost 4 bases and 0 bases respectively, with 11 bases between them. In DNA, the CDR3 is TGTGCCAGCAGCCCCGACGGATATAGCAATCAGCCCCAGCATTTT. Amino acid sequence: CASSPDGYSNQPQHF.

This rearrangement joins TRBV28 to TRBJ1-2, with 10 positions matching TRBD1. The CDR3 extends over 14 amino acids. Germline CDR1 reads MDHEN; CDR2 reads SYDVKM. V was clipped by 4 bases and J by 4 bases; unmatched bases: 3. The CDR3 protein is CASSSGQGVYGYTF. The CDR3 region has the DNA TGTGCCAGCAGTTCCGGACAGGGGGTCTATGGCTACACCTTC.

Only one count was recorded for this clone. The CDR3 region is CASSQVNFNEQFF. The DNA for the CDR3 is TGCGCCAGCAGCCAAGTAAACTTCAATGAGCAGTTCTTC. The V and J genes are TRBV4-1 and TRBJ2-1; D not certain. The CDR3 spans 13 residues. V lost 1 base and J 6 bases, leaving 7 bases between the germline ends. Germline V gene lookup returns CDR1 MGHRA and CDR2 YSYEKL.

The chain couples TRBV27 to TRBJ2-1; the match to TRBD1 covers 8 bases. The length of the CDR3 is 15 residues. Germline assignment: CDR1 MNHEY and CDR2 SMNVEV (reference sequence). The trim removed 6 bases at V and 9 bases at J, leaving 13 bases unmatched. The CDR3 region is CASRYGQGELGEQFF. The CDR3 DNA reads TGTGCCAGCAGGTACGGACAGGGAGAGTTAGGTGAGCAGTTCTTC.

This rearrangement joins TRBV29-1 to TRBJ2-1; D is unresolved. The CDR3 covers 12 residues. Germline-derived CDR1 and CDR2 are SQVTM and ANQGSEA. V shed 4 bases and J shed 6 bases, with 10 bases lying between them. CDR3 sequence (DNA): TGCAGCGTTGTCCTCCTTCGCAATGAGCAGTTCTTC. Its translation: CSVVLLRNEQFF.

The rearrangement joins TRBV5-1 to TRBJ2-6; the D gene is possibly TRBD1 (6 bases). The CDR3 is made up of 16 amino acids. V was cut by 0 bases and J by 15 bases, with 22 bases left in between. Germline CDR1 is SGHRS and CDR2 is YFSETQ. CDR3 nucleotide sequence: TGCGCCAGCAGCTTGGCCGGACAGAGACAAATGCCTACCCTGACTTTC. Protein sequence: CASSLAGQRQMPTLTF.

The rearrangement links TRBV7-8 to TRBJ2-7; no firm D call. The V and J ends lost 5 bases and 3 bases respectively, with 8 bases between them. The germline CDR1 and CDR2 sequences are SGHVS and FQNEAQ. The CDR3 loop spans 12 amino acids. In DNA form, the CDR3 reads TGTGCCAGCAGCCTCGCGGTCTACGAGCAGTACTTC. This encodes CASSLAVYEQYF. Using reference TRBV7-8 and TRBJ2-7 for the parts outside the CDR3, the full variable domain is GAGVSQSPRYKVAKRGQDVALRCDPISGHVSLFWYQQALGQGPEFLTYFQNEAQLDKSGLPSDRFFAERPEGSVSTLKIQRTQQEDSAVYLCASSLAVYEQYFGPGTRLTVT.

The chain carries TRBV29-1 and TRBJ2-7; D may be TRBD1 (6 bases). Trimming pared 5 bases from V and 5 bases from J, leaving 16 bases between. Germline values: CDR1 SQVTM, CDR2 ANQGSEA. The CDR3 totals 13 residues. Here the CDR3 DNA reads TGCAGCGTTAGGGGGAGATACCCCCACGAGCAGTACTTC. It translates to CSVRGRYPHEQYF.

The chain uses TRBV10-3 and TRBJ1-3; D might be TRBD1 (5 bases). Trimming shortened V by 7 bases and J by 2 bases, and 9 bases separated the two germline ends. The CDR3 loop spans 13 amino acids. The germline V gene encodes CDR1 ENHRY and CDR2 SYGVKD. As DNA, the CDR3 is TGTGCCATCAAAAGGGGAACTGGAAACACCATATATTTT. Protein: CAIKRGTGNTIYF.

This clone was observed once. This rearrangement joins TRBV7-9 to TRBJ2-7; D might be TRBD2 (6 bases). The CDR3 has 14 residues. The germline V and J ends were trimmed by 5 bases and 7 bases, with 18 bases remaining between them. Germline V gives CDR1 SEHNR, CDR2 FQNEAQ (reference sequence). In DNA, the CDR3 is TGTGCCAGCAGCCAAGGTGGAGGGGTTGGAGAGCAGTACTTC. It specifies CASSQGGGVGEQYF. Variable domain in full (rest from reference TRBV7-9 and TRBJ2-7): DTGVSQNPRHKITKRGQNVTFRCDPISEHNRLYWYRQTLGQGPEFLTYFQNEAQLEKSRLLSDRFSAERPKGSFSTLEIQRTEQGDSAMYLCASSQGGGVGEQYFGPGTRLTVT.

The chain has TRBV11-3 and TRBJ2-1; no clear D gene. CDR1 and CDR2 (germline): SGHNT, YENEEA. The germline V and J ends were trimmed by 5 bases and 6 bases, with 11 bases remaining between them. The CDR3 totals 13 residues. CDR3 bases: TGTGCCAGCAGCACCAGAGGAACCAATGAGCAGTTCTTC. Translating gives CASSTRGTNEQFF.

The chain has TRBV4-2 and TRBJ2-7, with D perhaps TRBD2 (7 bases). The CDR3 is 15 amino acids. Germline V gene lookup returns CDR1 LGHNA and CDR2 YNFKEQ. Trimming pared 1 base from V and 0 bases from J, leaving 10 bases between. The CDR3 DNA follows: TGTGCCAGCAGCCAAGTCGGGGGGCCCTCCTACGAGCAGTACTTC. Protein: CASSQVGGPSYEQYF.

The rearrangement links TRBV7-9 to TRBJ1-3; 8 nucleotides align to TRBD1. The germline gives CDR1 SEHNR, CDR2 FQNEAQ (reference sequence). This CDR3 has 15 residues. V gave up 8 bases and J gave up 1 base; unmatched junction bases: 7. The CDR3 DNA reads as TGTGCCAGCGTTCTCCAGGGGGCTTCTGGAAACACCATATATTTT. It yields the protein CASVLQGASGNTIYF.

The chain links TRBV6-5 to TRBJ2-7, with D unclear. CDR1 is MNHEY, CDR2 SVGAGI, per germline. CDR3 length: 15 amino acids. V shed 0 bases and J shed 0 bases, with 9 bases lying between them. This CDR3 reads CASSYSYDPSYEQYF. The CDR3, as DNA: TGTGCCAGCAGTTACTCGTACGATCCCTCCTACGAGCAGTACTTC.

The CDR3 sequence: CASSPEPSDEAFF. The CDR3 nucleotides are TGTGCCAGCAGCCCCGAACCTTCCGATGAAGCTTTCTTT. V usage is TRBV7-2 and J usage is TRBJ1-1; D remains unclear. Germline V gives CDR1 SGHTA, CDR2 FQGNSA. The V and J ends lost 5 bases and 7 bases respectively, with 14 bases between them. The CDR3 loop spans 13 amino acids.

The CDR3 spells CASSPRTGGVDGYTF. The CDR3 nucleotides read TGTGCCAGCTCACCCAGGACAGGGGGTGTGGATGGCTACACCTTC. V gene TRBV18 combines with J gene TRBJ1-2; 10 nucleotides line up with TRBD1. The germline gives CDR1 KGHSH, CDR2 LQKENI. This CDR3 region has 15 residues. Germline trimming cut 3 bases from V and 6 bases from J; bases unmatched to any gene: 7.

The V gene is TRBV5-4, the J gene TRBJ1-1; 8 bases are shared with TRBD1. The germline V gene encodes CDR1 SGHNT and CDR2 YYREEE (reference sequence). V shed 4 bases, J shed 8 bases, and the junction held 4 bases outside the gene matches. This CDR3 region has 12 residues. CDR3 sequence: CASSPRTGEAFF. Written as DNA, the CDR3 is TGTGCCAGCAGCCCTCGGACAGGGGAAGCTTTCTTT.

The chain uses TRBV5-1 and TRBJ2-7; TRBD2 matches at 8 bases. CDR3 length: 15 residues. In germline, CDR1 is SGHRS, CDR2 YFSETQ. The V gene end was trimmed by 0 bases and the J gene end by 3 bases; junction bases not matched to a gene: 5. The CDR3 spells CASSLAGSGNYEQYF. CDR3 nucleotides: TGCGCCAGCAGCTTGGCCGGTAGCGGGAACTACGAGCAGTACTTC.

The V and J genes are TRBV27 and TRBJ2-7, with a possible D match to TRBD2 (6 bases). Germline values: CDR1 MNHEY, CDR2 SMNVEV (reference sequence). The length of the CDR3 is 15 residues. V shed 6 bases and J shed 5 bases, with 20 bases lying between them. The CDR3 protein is CASSNVPGGDHEQYF. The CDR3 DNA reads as TGTGCCAGCAGCAACGTCCCGGGCGGGGATCACGAGCAGTACTTC.

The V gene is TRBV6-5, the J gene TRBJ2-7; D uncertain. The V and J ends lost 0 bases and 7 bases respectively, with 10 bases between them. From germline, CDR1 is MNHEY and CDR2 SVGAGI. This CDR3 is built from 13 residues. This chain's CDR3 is CASSYSPSSEQYF. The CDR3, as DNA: TGTGCCAGCAGTTACTCGCCTAGTTCAGAGCAGTACTTC.

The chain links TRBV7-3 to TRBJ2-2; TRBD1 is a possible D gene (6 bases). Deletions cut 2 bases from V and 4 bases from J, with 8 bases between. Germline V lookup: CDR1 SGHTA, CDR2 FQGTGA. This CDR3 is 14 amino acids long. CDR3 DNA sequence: TGTGCCAGCAGCTTAGGGACATTCACCGGGGAGCTGTTTTTT. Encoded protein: CASSLGTFTGELFF.

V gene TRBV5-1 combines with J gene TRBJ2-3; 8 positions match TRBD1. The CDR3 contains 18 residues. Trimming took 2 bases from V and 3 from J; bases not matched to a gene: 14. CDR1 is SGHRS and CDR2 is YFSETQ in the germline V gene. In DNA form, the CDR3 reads TGCGCCAGCAGCTTCGGGAATGGCAGGGGGCTTTTGACAGATACGCAGTATTTT. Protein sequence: CASSFGNGRGLLTDTQYF.